These 5 T cell receptor beta chains were sequenced from one sample in a study of T cells in Graves' hyperthyroidism and ophthalmopathy. Researchers amplified the TCR beta CDR3 regions from RNA transcripts. TCR CDR3 regions were first amplified by RT-PCR with HTBI primers. TCRdb used MiXCR to reprocess the multiplex PCR reads, holding one entry per CDR3 protein. The table has more than 500,000 distinct CDR3 sequences, 46% seen once. Sequencing input: peripheral blood or thyroid tissue (not recorded which). The receptor set was obtained from an adult woman with Graves' disease, either hyperthyroidism or ophthalmopathy (not recorded which).

This clonotype was seen only once. The V call is TRBV20-1, the J call TRBJ2-7; perhaps TRBD2 as D (6 bases). CDR3 size: 14 residues. The V and J ends lost 1 base and 0 bases respectively, with 10 bases between them. Germline V gene sequence: CDR1 DFQATT, CDR2 SNEGSKA (reference sequence). The CDR3 spells CSARVRAGSYEQYF. The DNA of the CDR3 is TGCAGTGCTAGAGTCCGAGCGGGCTCCTACGAGCAGTACTTC.

This clonotype was found many times. The chain recombines TRBV5-6 with TRBJ1-5; 9 bases line up with TRBD1. The CDR3 covers 15 residues. CDR1 and CDR2 from the germline V gene are SGHDT and YYEEEE. The ends lost 0 bases at V and 6 bases at J; junction bases unmatched: 4. The CDR3 DNA sequence: TGTGCCAGCAGCTTGGGGACAGGGGTCGTTCAGCCCCAGCATTTT. Protein product: CASSLGTGVVQPQHF.

The chain is built from TRBV6-5 and TRBJ1-1; no definite D call. The V end lost 0 bases, the J end lost 0 bases, and 11 bases lay between the germline ends. The CDR3 covers 16 residues. CDR1 and CDR2 from the germline V gene are MNHEY and SVGAGI. The CDR3 spells CASSYSNSLMNTEAFF. CDR3 DNA: TGTGCCAGCAGTTACTCAAACAGCCTGATGAACACTGAAGCTTTCTTT.

This clonotype was observed at least ten times. The chain joins TRBV29-1 to TRBJ1-1; D remains ambiguous. The CDR3 has 12 amino acids. Germline V gene sequence: CDR1 SQVTM, CDR2 ANQGSEA. The germline V and J ends were trimmed by 7 bases and 0 bases, with 9 bases remaining between them. In DNA, the CDR3 is TGCAGCGAAGTACAAGTGAACACTGAAGCTTTCTTT. Amino acids: CSEVQVNTEAFF.

The V gene is TRBV11-2, the J gene TRBJ2-7, with 7 bases identical to TRBD1. The V gene end was trimmed by 4 bases and the J gene end by 6 bases; junction bases not matched to a gene: 9. This CDR3 is built from 14 residues. CDR1 and CDR2 (germline): SGHAT, FQNNGV. The CDR3, as DNA: TGTGCCAGCAGCTCTACAGGGGACGACGGCGAGCAGTACTTC. Protein: CASSSTGDDGEQYF.